This section outlines one T cell receptor beta chain sequence together with its context. Germline CDR1 and CDR2: SGHAT and FQNNGV. This CDR3 is 15 amino acids long. The junction had 6 bases not matched to a gene; V was cut back by 2 bases and J by 9 bases. Sequencing used immunoSEQ multiplex PCR; TCRdb keeps in-frame clones, though not all of them. The table records around 45,000 clones, approximately 83% of them present only once. The sample is drawn from a study of OX40 agonist ivuxolimab in advanced cancers. The starting material was CD4+ or CD8+ T cells sorted from blood, obtained in a trial of the OX40 agonist ivuxolimab. The genes are TRBV11-2 and TRBJ2-1, with TRBD2 matching over 11 bases. The TCR sequence derives from an adult with an advanced solid tumor such as melanoma, head and neck, liver or kidney cancer. The CDR3 nucleotides read TGTGCCAGCAGCTTATCTAGCGGGAGGCAGGTTGAGCAGTTCTTC. Its protein is CASSLSSGRQVEQFF.